These 8 T cell receptor beta chains originate from one sample sequenced in a study of metastatic and nonmetastatic thyroid tumors. Every patient was untreated before thyroid surgery. Using MiXCR, TCRdb re-called clones from the PCR reads. The data contain about 16,000 clones, roughly 12% of them singletons. The sequenced material came from blood. These receptors were obtained from a female donor with papillary thyroid cancer or a benign thyroid nodule (not recorded which). Some clones in this sample may be carry-over from other donors' samples.

Comment on this clone: With a much larger clone just one base away, this may be a read error. The sample contains more than one DNA sequence encoding this CDR3. V usage is TRBV20-1 and J usage is TRBJ2-3; the D gene could be TRBD1 or TRBD2 (5 bases each). Germline-derived CDR1 and CDR2 are DFQATT and SNEGSKA (reference sequence). V lost 7 bases and J lost 1, with 12 bases in between. This CDR3 spans 13 amino acids. The CDR3 DNA reads as TGCAGTGGACCGGGACCCGGCACAGATACGCAGTATTTT. This translates into CSGPGPGTDTQYF.

This clone was picked up many times. The CDR3 DNA is TGTGCCAGCAGCCCAGAGGGGAGGCTACCCGCAGATACGCAGTATTTT. It is translated as CASSPEGRLPADTQYF. The chain uses TRBV9 and TRBJ2-3, with a possible D match to TRBD2 (6 bases). V shed 4 bases and J shed 4 bases, with 19 bases lying between them. This CDR3 region has 16 residues. CDR1 and CDR2 from the germline V gene are SGDLS and YYNGEE.

This clone was seen repeatedly, ten times or more. The same CDR3 arises from other DNA sequences in this sample as well. V and J are TRBV29-1 and TRBJ1-1, with 8 positions matching TRBD1. After removal of 3 bases from V and 1 base from J, the junction contained 7 bases not matched to a gene. CDR1 is SQVTM and CDR2 is ANQGSEA in the germline V gene. This CDR3 spans 15 amino acids. In nucleotides, the CDR3 is TGCAGCGTTGACAGGGGGCCAACGCCGAACACTGAAGCTTTCTTT. This gives the protein CSVDRGPTPNTEAFF.

This clone was seen at least ten times. The genes are TRBV6-5 and TRBJ2-1; 13 bases fit TRBD2. CDR1 and CDR2 from the germline V gene are MNHEY and SVGAGI. With V trimmed by 5 bases and J by 5 bases, 9 bases remained unmatched. The CDR3 covers 17 residues. CDR3 DNA: TGTGCCAGCAGTCCCAGGACTAGCGGGAGAGAGGACAATGAGCAGTTCTTC. It yields the protein CASSPRTSGREDNEQFF.

This clone was recorded at least ten times. This clone may be a read error of a much larger clone one base away. Other DNA sequences of this sample code for an identical CDR3. This chain joins TRBV20-1 and TRBJ2-7; perhaps TRBD1 as D (7 bases). The V and J ends lost 6 bases and 4 bases respectively, with 22 bases between them. Germline V gives CDR1 DFQATT, CDR2 SNEGSKA (reference sequence). The CDR3 has 15 residues. In DNA, the CDR3 is TGCAGTGCCAGGGACTCCGGGACAGCGCCTTACGAGCAGTACTTC. As protein: CSARDSGTAPYEQYF.

This clone was seen at least ten times. This chain joins TRBV27 and TRBJ2-5; D not resolved. The CDR3 extends over 12 amino acids. Trimming took off 6 bases at V and 4 bases at J, with 9 bases between the two ends. CDR1 MNHEY and CDR2 SMNVEV come from the germline V gene (reference sequence). CDR3 loop: CASSDFLETQYF. The CDR3 DNA reads as TGTGCCAGCAGCGATTTCTTAGAGACCCAGTACTTC.

This clone was seen many times. This sample includes further DNA sequences coding for the same CDR3. The V and J genes are TRBV3-1 and TRBJ2-7, with 7 bases aligning to TRBD1. The CDR3 sequence is 14 residues long. The germline CDR1 and CDR2 sequences are LGHDT and YNNKEL (reference sequence). Losses at the gene ends were 5 bases for V and 0 bases for J; bases not matched to a gene: 4. The CDR3 bases are TGTGCCAGCAGCAGGGGGCGGAGCTCCTACGAGCAGTACTTC. Its protein product is CASSRGRSSYEQYF.

This clone was detected many times. V usage is TRBV19 and J usage is TRBJ2-3, with a weak D call TRBD2 (5 bases). Germline V gives CDR1 LNHDA, CDR2 SQIVND (reference sequence). This CDR3 region has 15 residues. Trimming shortened V by 4 bases and J by 0 bases, and 11 bases separated the two germline ends. The chain's CDR3 is CASSSLAASTDTQYF. The CDR3 nucleotides read TGTGCCAGTAGTAGCCTAGCAGCTAGCACAGATACGCAGTATTTT.